Below, 15 T cell receptor beta chains from the same sample are listed, as sequenced in a study of breast tumors, draining lymph nodes, adjacent tissues. MiXCR was run by TCRdb on the multiplex PCR reads, yielding one entry per CDR3 protein. The sample holds approximately 150,000 distinct CDR3 sequences, 30% to 35% seen once. Axillary draining lymph nodes of breast cancer patients supplied the node samples. The sequencing sample was made of axillary lymph node tissue. These receptors came from a female donor with breast cancer. Some clones in this sample may be carry-over from other donors' samples.

For the CDR3, the DNA is TGTGCCAGCAGTGACCCCCCCGGACTGGCGGCTCAAGAGACCCAGTACTTC. As protein: CASSDPPGLAAQETQYF. The genes are TRBV12-3 or TRBV12-4 and TRBJ2-5; TRBD2 might be the D (5 bases). V shed 5 bases and J shed 2 bases, with 21 bases lying between them. The CDR3 loop spans 17 amino acids.

This clonotype was seen a few times. The chain joins TRBV6-2 or TRBV6-3 to TRBJ1-1, with D uncertain. The CDR3 sequence is 12 residues long. CDR1 MNHEY and CDR2 SVGEGT come from the germline V gene. Trimming pared 6 bases from V and 11 bases from J, leaving 16 bases between. In nucleotides, the CDR3 is TGTGCCAGCAGCCTCCAGTCTTTTGGTGCTTTCTTT. Its translation: CASSLQSFGAFF.

In its sample, this clonotype was seen many times. This chain links TRBV7-2 with TRBJ2-1; 8 bases are shared with TRBD1. This CDR3 contains 14 residues. The V and J ends lost 7 bases and 3 bases, in that order; junction bases with no gene match: 5. From germline, CDR1 is SGHTA and CDR2 FQGNSA. CDR3 nucleotides: TGTGCCAGCATGTGGGACAGGAACTACAATGAGCAGTTCTTC. Its translation: CASMWDRNYNEQFF.

Many counts were recorded for this clonotype. This clone may be a read error of a much larger clone one base away. This chain links TRBV5-6 with TRBJ1-6; tentative D call: TRBD1 (5 bases). With 5 bases removed from V and 11 bases from J, the gap between germline ends came to 17 bases. Germline V gene data show CDR1 as SGHDT and CDR2 as YYEEEE. This CDR3 has 14 residues. The CDR3 DNA follows: TGTGCCAGCAGATTCCGGGACGCCGGTACACCCCTCCACTTT. It yields the protein CASRFRDAGTPLHF.

This clonotype appeared many times. The genes are TRBV3-1 and TRBJ2-2, with D perhaps matching TRBD2 (5 bases). The CDR3 is made up of 14 amino acids. Trimming stripped 4 bases from V and 5 bases from J, with 11 bases between. Germline CDR1 reads LGHDT; CDR2 reads YNNKEL (reference sequence). DNA of the CDR3: TGTGCCAGCAGCCCCGCTAGCCGTACCGGGGAGCTGTTTTTT. Translating gives CASSPASRTGELFF.

There are many counts of this clonotype. The V and J genes are TRBV10-2 and TRBJ2-5; D may match TRBD1 or TRBD2 (7 bases each). CDR1 and CDR2 (germline): WSHSY, SAAADI. V shed 5 bases and J shed 2 bases, with 12 bases lying between them. The CDR3 covers 14 residues. CDR3 in amino acids: CASSRGGQQETQYF. In nucleotides, the CDR3 is TGCGCCAGCAGTAGGGGGGGACAGCAAGAGACCCAGTACTTC.

This clonotype appeared a few times. CDR3 region: CASSRPGVSGNTIYF. The CDR3, as DNA: TGTGCCAGCAGCCGACCCGGCGTTTCAGGAAACACCATATATTTT. This chain uses TRBV5-4 with TRBJ1-3; no clear D. The CDR3 is made up of 15 amino acids. Looked up from germline, CDR1 is SGHNT and CDR2 is YYREEE (reference sequence). The V end was cut by 4 bases, the J end by 4 bases, with 15 bases between.

This clonotype has only a few counts. A much larger clone lies one base from this, so it may be a read error. This rearrangement joins TRBV20-1 to TRBJ2-2; 10 nucleotides line up with TRBD1. This CDR3 has 14 amino acids. Germline values: CDR1 DFQATT, CDR2 SNEGSKA (reference sequence). DNA of the CDR3: TGCAGTGCACCGGACAGGGGGAACACCGAGGAGCTGTTTTTT. Protein: CSAPDRGNTEELFF.

As to this clonotype: The junction differs from germline at one of its ends, possibly a read error. The rearrangement links TRBV7-3 to TRBJ2-3; D tentatively reads TRBD1 or TRBD2 (5 bases each). Looked up from germline, CDR1 is SGHTA and CDR2 is FQGTGA. CDR3 length: 15 residues. The CDR3 DNA sequence: TGTGCCAGCGGCTTAGAAACAGGCGGGCAAGATACGCAGTGTTTT. Protein: CASGLETGGQDTQCF.

This chain joins TRBV3-1 and TRBJ2-7, with 9 bases aligning to TRBD1. Germline loops: CDR1 LGHDT, CDR2 YNNKEL (reference sequence). This CDR3 region has 12 residues. The J segment lost 6 bases and the V segment lost 4 bases, leaving 1 base of the junction unmatched. Here the CDR3 reads CASSRTGAEQYV. The CDR3 DNA reads TGTGCCAGCAGCCGGACAGGGGCCGAGCAGTACGTC.

CDR3 bases: TGTGCCAGCAGCTTACCCAGGGAGCTGTTTTTT. Protein sequence: CASSLPRELFF. The V and J genes are TRBV7-6 and TRBJ2-2; D gene uncertain. The ends were cut back, 2 bases at V and 9 bases at J, with 4 bases in the middle. The V gene's germline CDR1 is SGHVS and CDR2 FNYEAQ. This CDR3 comprises 11 residues.

This chain joins TRBV2 and TRBJ2-3, with D tentatively TRBD1 (6 bases). The CDR3 extends over 12 amino acids. V lost 9 bases to trimming and J lost 5 bases, with 12 bases between them. Germline CDR1 is SNHLY and CDR2 is FYNNEI. CDR3 sequence reads: CASQGFVDTQYF. CDR3 DNA: TGTGCCAGTCAGGGGTTCGTAGATACGCAGTATTTT.

This clonotype was counted many times. The J gene is TRBJ2-1, the V gene TRBV7-9, with 7 bases aligning to TRBD2. Germline V gives CDR1 SEHNR, CDR2 FQNEAQ (reference sequence). This CDR3 has 13 residues. V was pared by 11 bases and J by 0 bases, with 4 bases of the junction left unmatched. Here the CDR3 reads CAQGGSSYNEQFF. The DNA of the CDR3 is TGTGCCCAGGGAGGGAGCTCCTACAATGAGCAGTTCTTC. Filled out from reference TRBV7-9 and TRBJ2-1, the complete variable domain reads DTGVSQNPRHKITKRGQNVTFRCDPISEHNRLYWYRQTLGQGPEFLTYFQNEAQLEKSRLLSDRFSAERPKGSFSTLEIQRTEQGDSAMYLCAQGGSSYNEQFFGPGTRLTVL.

Comments on this clonotype: The junction and the germline gene differ at one end; a read error may be behind it. The genes are TRBV14 and TRBJ2-5; the match to TRBD1 covers 8 bases. CDR1 SGHDN and CDR2 FVKESK come from the germline V gene. The CDR3 has 14 residues. Written as DNA, the CDR3 is TGTGCCAGCAGCTCCCCAGGGGGCCTGGAGACCCAGTCCTTC. It encodes CASSSPGGLETQSF.

There are many counts of this clonotype. The chain's CDR3 is CASSFPTASGNTIYF. Here the CDR3 DNA reads TGTGCCAGCAGCTTCCCGACTGCCTCTGGAAACACCATATATTTT. The rearrangement uses TRBV13 and TRBJ1-3, with D unresolved. Germline V gene data show CDR1 as PRHDT and CDR2 as FYEKMQ (reference sequence). The CDR3 totals 15 residues. V was shortened by 3 bases and J by 0 bases, with 9 bases between the two germline ends.